These T cell receptor beta chains were read from a single sample in a study of vaccination and CD4 T cells after COVID-19. For these receptors, no antigen is known. TCRdb independently ran MiXCR on the PCR reads; one entry per CDR3 protein. The table lists more than 20,000 distinct CDR3 sequences, 35% to 40% of them singletons. The material sequenced was CD4+ T cells from blood, cultured in vitro, taken before SARS-CoV-2 vaccination. The source is a human donor who had recovered from COVID-19. Each CDR3 is given with its conserved first and last residue. D genes are given only for firm matches. A row's size may be missing; if present it is once, few, many or a size class.

>TRBV20-1|-|TRBJ1-1|-
CSARDLRRGGGMNTEAFF
TGCAGTGCTAGAGATCTCCGTCGGGGAGGAGGCATGAACACTGAAGCTTTCTTT
>TRBV19|-|TRBJ1-1|-
CASSPTGMNTEAFF
TGTGCCAGTAGTCCCACAGGGATGAACACTGAAGCTTTCTTT
>TRBV5-5|-|TRBJ1-6|-
CASSGTPGQNNSPLHF
TGTGCCAGCAGCGGAACACCTGGACAGAATAATTCACCCCTCCACTTT
>TRBV28|-|TRBJ1-5|few
CASSSQLRPQHF
TGTGCCAGCAGTTCCCAGTTGCGGCCCCAGCATTTT
>TRBV6-1|TRBD1|TRBJ1-2|-
CASSESGQRVYGYTF
TGTGCCAGCAGTGAGTCGGGACAGAGGGTCTATGGCTACACCTTC
>TRBV27|-|TRBJ1-5|few
CASSNGQLNQPQHF
TGTGCCAGCAGTAACGGACAGCTGAATCAGCCCCAGCATTTT
>TRBV5-5|TRBD2|TRBJ2-5|-
CASSDGLAGISETQYF
TGTGCCAGCAGCGACGGACTAGCGGGAATTTCAGAGACCCAGTACTTC
>TRBV27|-|TRBJ1-5|medium-sized
CASSLNGQSNQPQHF
TGTGCCAGCAGCTTAAACGGACAGAGCAATCAGCCCCAGCATTTT
>TRBV11-2|TRBD1|TRBJ1-2|-
CASSPPTGRGDYGYTF
TGTGCCAGCAGCCCCCCGACAGGGAGGGGGGACTATGGCTACACCTTC
>TRBV7-6|-|TRBJ2-7|-
CASSRTDSRYEQYF
TGTGCCAGCAGCCGGACCGACAGCCGCTACGAGCAGTACTTC
>TRBV19|-|TRBJ1-1|-
CASSRGQPFVAEAFF
TGTGCCAGTAGCCGGGGACAACCCTTTGTCGCTGAAGCTTTCTTT
>TRBV6-1|-|TRBJ2-3|few
CASSEAQGIRFNTQYF
TGTGCCAGCAGTGAAGCGCAGGGAATACGTTTCAATACGCAGTATTTT
>TRBV7-2|TRBD2|TRBJ2-1|few
CASSSGGFEQFF
TGTGCCAGCAGCTCCGGGGGGTTTGAGCAGTTCTTC
>TRBV24-1|-|TRBJ1-2|-
CATSDGGADRTNYGYTF
TGTGCCACCAGTGATGGCGGGGCAGACCGCACTAACTATGGCTACACCTTC
>TRBV19|-|TRBJ1-5|-
CASSAFPSRQPQHF
TGTGCCAGTAGTGCCTTCCCCAGTCGGCAGCCCCAGCATTTT
>TRBV20-1|-|TRBJ1-1|-
CSAREVSGVMNTEALF
TGCAGTGCTAGAGAGGTGTCAGGGGTTATGAACACTGAAGCTCTCTTT
>TRBV6-1|-|TRBJ2-6|-
CASRPRGGSGANVLTF
TGTGCCAGCCGGCCCAGGGGGGGGTCTGGGGCCAACGTCCTGACTTTC
>TRBV20-1|TRBD2|TRBJ2-1|few
CSARAGWGGEQFF
TGCAGTGCTAGAGCCGGGTGGGGGGGTGAGCAGTTCTTC
>TRBV5-1|TRBD1|TRBJ2-5|-
CASRLGQERETQYF
TGCGCCAGCAGACTAGGACAGGAGCGAGAGACCCAGTACTTC
>TRBV5-4|-|TRBJ1-2|few
CASSLASGNGYTF
TGTGCCAGCAGCTTGGCCTCGGGGAATGGCTACACCTTC
>TRBV11-2|TRBD2|TRBJ2-3|few
CASSPWTSGTDTQYF
TGTGCCAGCAGCCCATGGACTAGCGGAACAGATACGCAGTATTTT
>TRBV20-1|-|TRBJ1-1|few
CSASYGAGWAGTEAFF
TGCAGTGCTAGCTACGGGGCAGGCTGGGCGGGCACTGAAGCTTTCTTT
>TRBV5-4|-|TRBJ1-2|-
CASSPGAEFVYTF
TGTGCCAGCAGCCCCGGGGCTGAGTTTGTCTACACCTTC
>TRBV11-2|TRBD1|TRBJ2-7|-
CASSLDYRGFSYEQYF
TGTGCCAGCAGCTTAGACTACAGGGGGTTTTCCTACGAGCAGTACTTC
>TRBV11-3|TRBD1|TRBJ1-1|-
CASSPRTGTTEAFF
TGTGCCAGCAGCCCGCGGACAGGGACCACTGAAGCTTTCTTT
>TRBV7-9|-|TRBJ1-1|few
CASGRGLNTEAFF
TGTGCCAGCGGGAGGGGACTGAACACTGAAGCTTTCTTT
>TRBV6-2/TRBV6-3|-|TRBJ1-5|-
CASSKSQGQRPYQPQHF
TGTGCCAGCAGTAAATCTCAGGGCCAGCGGCCCTATCAGCCCCAGCATTTT
>TRBV15|-|TRBJ1-2|-
CATSRDFDSGGYTF
TGTGCCACCAGCAGAGATTTCGACAGTGGTGGCTACACCTTC
>TRBV23-1|-|TRBJ2-5|-
CASSQTEYQETQYF
TGCGCCAGCAGCCAAACCGAGTACCAAGAGACCCAGTACTTC
>TRBV15|-|TRBJ2-7|few
CATSRDGQGISYEQYF
TGTGCCACCAGCAGAGATGGCCAGGGGATAAGCTACGAGCAGTACTTC
>TRBV7-2|-|TRBJ2-7|-
CASSLGASSQQYF
TGTGCCAGCAGCTTAGGGGCTAGCTCTCAGCAGTACTTC
>TRBV6-1|-|TRBJ1-5|-
CASSEPPRLNQPQHF
TGTGCCAGCAGTGAACCTCCCAGATTGAATCAGCCCCAGCATTTT
>TRBV7-6|TRBD2|TRBJ2-1|-
CASSLGLAGHNEQFF
TGTGCCAGCAGCTTAGGACTAGCGGGCCACAATGAGCAGTTCTTC
>TRBV29-1|-|TRBJ1-1|few
CSVGPWVVVGSRDTEAFF
TGCAGCGTCGGCCCTTGGGTAGTAGTAGGGTCCAGGGACACTGAAGCTTTCTTT
>TRBV29-1|-|TRBJ1-2|once
CSVVENGYTF
TGCAGCGTTGTTGAGAATGGCTACACCTTC
>TRBV18|TRBD1|TRBJ2-5|few
CASSPGTGEETQYF
TGTGCCAGCTCACCGGGGACAGGAGAAGAGACCCAGTACTTC
>TRBV5-4|-|TRBJ1-2|-
CASSLGVGRTRRGYTF
TGTGCCAGCAGCTTGGGGGTGGGGAGGACTAGGCGCGGCTACACCTTC
>TRBV10-2|TRBD1|TRBJ1-2|-
CASRGDREGYTF
TGCGCCAGCAGGGGGGACAGGGAAGGCTACACCTTC
>TRBV6-5|-|TRBJ1-2|few
CASSYLAVGFYGYTF
TGTGCCAGCAGTTACCTGGCCGTCGGTTTCTATGGCTACACCTTC
>TRBV11-2|-|TRBJ2-3|-
CASSLRGAADTQYF
TGTGCCAGCAGCTTACGGGGGGCGGCGGATACGCAGTATTTT
>TRBV7-9|TRBD1|TRBJ1-5|few
CASSLEGQPNQPQHF
TGTGCCAGCAGCTTAGAGGGACAGCCTAATCAGCCCCAGCATTTT
>TRBV19|-|TRBJ1-2|few
CASSMTSAGDLHLGYGYTF
TGTGCCAGTAGCATGACCTCAGCGGGGGACCTGCATCTTGGCTATGGCTACACCTTC
>TRBV6-2/TRBV6-3|-|TRBJ2-7|-
CASRNLYEQYF
TGTGCCAGCAGAAATCTTTACGAGCAGTACTTC
>TRBV15|TRBD1|TRBJ2-7|-
CATSRAGTGVNEQYF
TGTGCCACCAGCAGAGCCGGGACAGGAGTCAACGAGCAGTACTTC
>TRBV6-2/TRBV6-3|-|TRBJ1-5|few
CASSYSGTSSNQPQHF
TGTGCCAGCAGTTACTCGGGGACAAGTAGCAATCAGCCCCAGCATTTT
>TRBV19|-|TRBJ1-2|few
CASSIARAGDYGYTF
TGTGCCAGTAGTATAGCTCGGGCAGGCGACTATGGCTACACCTTC
>TRBV12-3/TRBV12-4|-|TRBJ2-3|-
CASSLATGRTDTQYF
TGTGCCAGCAGTTTAGCGACAGGGAGGACAGATACGCAGTATTTT
>TRBV7-9|-|TRBJ1-1|-
CASSLPAASEAFF
TGTGCCAGCAGCTTACCTGCAGCTAGTGAAGCTTTCTTT
>TRBV6-1|-|TRBJ2-5|few
CASHRGEGETQYF
TGTGCCAGCCACCGGGGAGAAGGGGAGACCCAGTACTTC
>TRBV11-2|-|TRBJ2-7|few
CASSLGAGEQYF
TGTGCCAGCAGCTTAGGGGCGGGCGAGCAGTACTTC
>TRBV9|-|TRBJ2-5|-
CASSGLLGLGTQYF
TGTGCCAGCAGTGGACTGTTAGGCCTGGGGACCCAGTACTTC